Reported below is one TCR beta chain. Its specificity is not known. Sequencing templates came from extracted RNA that was reverse transcribed into cDNA. Method: immunoSEQ multiplex PCR; TCRdb's copy keeps in-frame clones and lacks some. The sample lists fewer than 110,000 clones, around 86% seen once, with around 10% in the top ten. The sample originates from a study of CD8+ T cells in alopecia areata. Study-level findings and limits: Normal-skin resident alphabeta T cells also appear among scalp sample sequences. Mice gave a clearer picture of TCR sharing than patients did, possibly for HLA-related reasons.

The treatment: oral pan-JAK inhibitor, 5-10 mg twice daily. Lesional scalp punch biopsies and peripheral blood came from alopecia areata patients. CDR3 length equals 11 residues. Trimming pared 5 bases from V and 8 bases from J, leaving 9 bases between. Germline assignment: CDR1 SGHTA and CDR2 FQGNSA. Source: CD8+ T cells sorted from blood, taken between weeks 30 and 35, from a patient treated with tofacitinib. This chain joins TRBV7-2 and TRBJ1-1; D unresolved. This clonotype was sampled from a human donor with alopecia areata. CDR3 sequence: CASSPGWEAFF. The DNA of the CDR3 is TGTGCCAGCAGCCCGGGTTGGGAAGCTTTCTTT.